This T cell receptor beta chain emerged from a study of T cell repertoires in cytomegalovirus infection. Study-wide background: In public TCR beta signatures, there were indications of both CMV infection and matching HLA type.

The germline V gene has CDR1 SGHVS and CDR2 FNYEAQ. This CDR3 is built from 17 residues. J was trimmed by 2 bases and V by 4 bases; bases with no gene match: 10. This clonotype turned up a few times. The target antigen is unknown. TCRdb redid the calling of the reads with MiXCR, one entry per CDR3 protein. This sample has about 130,000 distinct CDR3 sequences, with 25% to 35% found just once. This clonotype originated in a human donor in good health (CMV status not recorded). Some clones in this sample may be carry-over from other donors' samples. The V and J genes are TRBV7-6 and TRBJ2-2, with TRBD2 identical over 7 bases. Sequencing was performed on CD8+ T cells from cultured PBMCs, taken from culture after CMV antigen stimulation. The CDR3 loop is CASSSLVGGGNTGELFF. CDR3 in DNA: TGTGCCAGCAGCTCCTTAGTTGGCGGGGGAAACACCGGGGAGCTGTTTTTT.